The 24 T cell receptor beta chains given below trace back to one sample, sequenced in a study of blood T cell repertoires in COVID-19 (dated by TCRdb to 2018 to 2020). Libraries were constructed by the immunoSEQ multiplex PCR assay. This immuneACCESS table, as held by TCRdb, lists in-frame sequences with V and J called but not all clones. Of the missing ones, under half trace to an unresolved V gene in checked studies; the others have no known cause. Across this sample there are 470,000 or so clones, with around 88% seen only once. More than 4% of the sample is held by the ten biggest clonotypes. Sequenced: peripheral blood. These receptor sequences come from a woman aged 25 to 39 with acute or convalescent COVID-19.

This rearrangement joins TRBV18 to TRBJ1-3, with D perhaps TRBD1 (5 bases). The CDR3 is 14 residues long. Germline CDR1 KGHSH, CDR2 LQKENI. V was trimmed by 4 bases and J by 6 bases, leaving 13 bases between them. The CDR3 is CASSQGLGENTIYF. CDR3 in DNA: TGTGCCAGCTCACAGGGACTTGGGGAAAACACCATATATTTT.

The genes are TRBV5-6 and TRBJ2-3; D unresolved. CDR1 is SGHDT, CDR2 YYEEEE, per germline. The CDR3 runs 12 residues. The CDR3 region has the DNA TGTGCTACACGAGGCTACACAGATACGCAGTATTTT. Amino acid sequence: CATRGYTDTQYF.

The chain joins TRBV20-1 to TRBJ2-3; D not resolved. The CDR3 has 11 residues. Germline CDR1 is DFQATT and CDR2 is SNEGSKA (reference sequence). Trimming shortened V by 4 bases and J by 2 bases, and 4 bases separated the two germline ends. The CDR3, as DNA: TGCAGTGCTACAGTCACAGATACGCAGTATTTT. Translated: CSATVTDTQYF.

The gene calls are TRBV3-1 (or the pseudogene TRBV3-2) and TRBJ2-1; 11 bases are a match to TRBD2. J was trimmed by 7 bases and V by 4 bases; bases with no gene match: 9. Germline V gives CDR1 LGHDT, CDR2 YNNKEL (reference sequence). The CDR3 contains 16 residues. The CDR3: CASSPFPSGGSNEQFF. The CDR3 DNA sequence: TGTGCCAGCAGCCCGTTCCCTAGCGGGGGGTCGAATGAGCAGTTCTTC.

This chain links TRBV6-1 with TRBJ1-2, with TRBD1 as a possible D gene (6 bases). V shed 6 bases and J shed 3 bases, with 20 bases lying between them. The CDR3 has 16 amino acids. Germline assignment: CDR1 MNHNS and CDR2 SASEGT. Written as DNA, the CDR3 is TGTGCCAGCAGCGAATTCCAGAATACAGGGTACTATGGCTACACCTTC. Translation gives CASSEFQNTGYYGYTF.

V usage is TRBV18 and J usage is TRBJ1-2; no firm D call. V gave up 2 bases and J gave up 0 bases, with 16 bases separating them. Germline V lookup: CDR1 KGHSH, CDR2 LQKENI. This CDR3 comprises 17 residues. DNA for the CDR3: TGTGCCAGCTCACCAACAATTAGCTCCGGATCTAACTATGGCTACACCTTC. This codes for CASSPTISSGSNYGYTF.

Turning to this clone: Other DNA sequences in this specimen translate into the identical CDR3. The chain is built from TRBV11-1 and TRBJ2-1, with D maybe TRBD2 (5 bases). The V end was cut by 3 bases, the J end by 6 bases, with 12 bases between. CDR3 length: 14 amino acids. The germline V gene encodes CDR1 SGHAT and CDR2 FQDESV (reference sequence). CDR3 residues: CASSLGSRGNEQFF. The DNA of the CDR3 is TGTGCCAGCAGCTTGGGGTCCCGGGGCAATGAGCAGTTCTTC.

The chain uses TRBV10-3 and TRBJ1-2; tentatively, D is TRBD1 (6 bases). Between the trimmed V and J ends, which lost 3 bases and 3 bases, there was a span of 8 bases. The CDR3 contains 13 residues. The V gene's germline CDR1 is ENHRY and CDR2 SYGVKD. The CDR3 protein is CAISEAGDYGYTF. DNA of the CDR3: TGTGCCATCAGTGAAGCAGGGGACTATGGCTACACCTTC.

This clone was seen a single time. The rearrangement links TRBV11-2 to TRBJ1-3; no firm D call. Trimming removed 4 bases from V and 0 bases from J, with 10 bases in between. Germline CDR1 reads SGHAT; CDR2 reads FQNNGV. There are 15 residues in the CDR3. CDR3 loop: CASSYQAISGNTIYF. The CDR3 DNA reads TGTGCCAGCAGCTATCAGGCCATCTCTGGAAACACCATATATTTT.

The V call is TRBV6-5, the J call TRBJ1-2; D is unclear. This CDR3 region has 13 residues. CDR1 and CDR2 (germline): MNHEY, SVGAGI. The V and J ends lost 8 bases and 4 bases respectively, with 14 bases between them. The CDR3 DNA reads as TGTGCCAGCGCCGCGGCAGCATTCTATGGCTACACCTTC. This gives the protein CASAAAAFYGYTF.

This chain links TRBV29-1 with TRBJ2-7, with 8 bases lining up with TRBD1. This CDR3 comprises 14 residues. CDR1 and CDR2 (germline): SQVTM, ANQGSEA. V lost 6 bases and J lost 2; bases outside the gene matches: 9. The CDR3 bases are TGCAGCGTATACTCAGGGGGCGGACCCTACGAGCAGTACTTC. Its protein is CSVYSGGGPYEQYF.

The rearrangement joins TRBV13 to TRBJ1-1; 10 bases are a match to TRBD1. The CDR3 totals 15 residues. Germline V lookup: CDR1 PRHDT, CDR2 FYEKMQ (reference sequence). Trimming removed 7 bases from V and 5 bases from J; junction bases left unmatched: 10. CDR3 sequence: CASNNRDRGRTEAFF. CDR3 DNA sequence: TGTGCCAGCAACAACCGGGACAGGGGTCGAACTGAAGCTTTCTTT.

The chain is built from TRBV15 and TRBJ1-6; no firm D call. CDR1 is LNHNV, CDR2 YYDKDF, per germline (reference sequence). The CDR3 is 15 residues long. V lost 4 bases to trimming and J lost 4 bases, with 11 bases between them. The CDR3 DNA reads TGTGCCACCAGCAAGAGGGATGGATATAATTCACCCCTCCACTTT. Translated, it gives CATSKRDGYNSPLHF.

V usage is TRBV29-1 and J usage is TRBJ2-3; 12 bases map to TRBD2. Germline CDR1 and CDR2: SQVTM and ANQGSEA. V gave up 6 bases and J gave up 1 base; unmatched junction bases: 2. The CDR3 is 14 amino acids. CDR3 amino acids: CSVGLAGRTDTQYF. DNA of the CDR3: TGCAGCGTAGGACTAGCGGGGCGCACAGATACGCAGTATTTT.

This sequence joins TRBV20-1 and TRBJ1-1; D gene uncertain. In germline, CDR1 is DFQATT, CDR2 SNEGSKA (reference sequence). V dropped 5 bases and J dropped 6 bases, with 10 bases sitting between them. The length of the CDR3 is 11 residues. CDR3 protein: CSALRRPEAFF. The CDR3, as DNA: TGCAGTGCTCTAAGGAGGCCTGAAGCTTTCTTT.

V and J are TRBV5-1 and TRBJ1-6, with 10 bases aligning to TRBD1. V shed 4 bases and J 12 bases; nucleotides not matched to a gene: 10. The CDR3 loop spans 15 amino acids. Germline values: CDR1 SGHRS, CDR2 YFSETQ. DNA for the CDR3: TGCGCCAGCAGCCGGACCGGGACAGGGGAAGTACCCCTCCACTTT. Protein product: CASSRTGTGEVPLHF. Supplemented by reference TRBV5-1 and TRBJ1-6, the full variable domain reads KAGVTQTPRYLIKTRGQQVTLSCSPISGHRSVSWYQQTPGQGLQFLFEYFSETQRNKGNFPGRFSGRQFSNSRSEMNVSTLELGDSALYLCASSRTGTGEVPLHFGNGTRLTVT.

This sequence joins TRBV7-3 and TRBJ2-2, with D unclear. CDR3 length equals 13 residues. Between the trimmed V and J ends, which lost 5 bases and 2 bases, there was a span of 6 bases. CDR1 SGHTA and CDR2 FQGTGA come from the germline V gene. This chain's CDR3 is CASSPGNTGELFF. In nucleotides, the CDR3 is TGTGCCAGCAGCCCGGGTAACACCGGGGAGCTGTTTTTT.

CDR3 region: CASSFGWGSRTVEAFF. The CDR3 DNA follows: TGCGCCAGCAGCTTTGGTTGGGGCTCCAGGACCGTTGAAGCTTTCTTT. The V call is TRBV5-1, the J call TRBJ1-1; D might be TRBD1 (5 bases). The length of the CDR3 is 16 residues. Germline assignment: CDR1 SGHRS and CDR2 YFSETQ. Trimming pared 2 bases from V and 7 bases from J, leaving 21 bases between. The full variable domain, in which reference TRBV5-1 and TRBJ1-1 provide the parts outside the CDR3, is KAGVTQTPRYLIKTRGQQVTLSCSPISGHRSVSWYQQTPGQGLQFLFEYFSETQRNKGNFPGRFSGRQFSNSRSEMNVSTLELGDSALYLCASSFGWGSRTVEAFFGQGTRLTVV.

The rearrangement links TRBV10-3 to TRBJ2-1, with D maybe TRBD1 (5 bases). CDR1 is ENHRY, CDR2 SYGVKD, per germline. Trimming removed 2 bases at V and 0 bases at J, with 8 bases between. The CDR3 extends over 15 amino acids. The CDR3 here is CAISEDSFSYNEQFF. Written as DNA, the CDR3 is TGTGCCATCAGTGAGGACAGTTTCTCCTACAATGAGCAGTTCTTC.

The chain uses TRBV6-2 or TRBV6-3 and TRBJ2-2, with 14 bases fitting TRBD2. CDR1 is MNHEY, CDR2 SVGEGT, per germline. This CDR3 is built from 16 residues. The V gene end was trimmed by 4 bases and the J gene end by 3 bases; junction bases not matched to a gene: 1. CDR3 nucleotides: TGTGCCAGCAGTTGGGGACTAGCGGGGGACACCGGGGAGCTGTTTTTT. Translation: CASSWGLAGDTGELFF.

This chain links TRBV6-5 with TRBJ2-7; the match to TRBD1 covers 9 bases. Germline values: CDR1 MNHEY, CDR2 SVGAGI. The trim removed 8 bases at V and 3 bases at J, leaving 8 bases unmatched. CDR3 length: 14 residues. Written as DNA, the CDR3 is TGTGCCAGCGAATTCGGGACAGGGCACTACGAGCAGTACTTC. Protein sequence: CASEFGTGHYEQYF.

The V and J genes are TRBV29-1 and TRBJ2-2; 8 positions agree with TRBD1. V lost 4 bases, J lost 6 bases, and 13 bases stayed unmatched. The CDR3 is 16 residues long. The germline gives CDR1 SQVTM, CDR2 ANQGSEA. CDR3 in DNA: TGCAGCGTTGCGACAGGGGAAATGTCGGCCGCCGGGGAGCTGTTTTTT. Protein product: CSVATGEMSAAGELFF.

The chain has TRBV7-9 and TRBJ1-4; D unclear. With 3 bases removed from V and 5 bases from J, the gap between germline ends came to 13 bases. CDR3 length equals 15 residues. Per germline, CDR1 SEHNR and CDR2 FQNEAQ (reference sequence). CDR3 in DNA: TGTGCCAGCAGCTTTTTCGACACCGAAAATGAAAAACTGTTTTTT. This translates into CASSFFDTENEKLFF.

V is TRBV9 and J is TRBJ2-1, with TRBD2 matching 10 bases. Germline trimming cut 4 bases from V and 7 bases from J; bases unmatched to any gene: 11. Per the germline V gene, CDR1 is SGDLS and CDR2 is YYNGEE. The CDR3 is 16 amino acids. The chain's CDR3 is CASSPFSGGRGNEQFF. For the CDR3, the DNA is TGTGCCAGCAGCCCCTTTAGCGGGGGGAGGGGAAATGAGCAGTTCTTC.